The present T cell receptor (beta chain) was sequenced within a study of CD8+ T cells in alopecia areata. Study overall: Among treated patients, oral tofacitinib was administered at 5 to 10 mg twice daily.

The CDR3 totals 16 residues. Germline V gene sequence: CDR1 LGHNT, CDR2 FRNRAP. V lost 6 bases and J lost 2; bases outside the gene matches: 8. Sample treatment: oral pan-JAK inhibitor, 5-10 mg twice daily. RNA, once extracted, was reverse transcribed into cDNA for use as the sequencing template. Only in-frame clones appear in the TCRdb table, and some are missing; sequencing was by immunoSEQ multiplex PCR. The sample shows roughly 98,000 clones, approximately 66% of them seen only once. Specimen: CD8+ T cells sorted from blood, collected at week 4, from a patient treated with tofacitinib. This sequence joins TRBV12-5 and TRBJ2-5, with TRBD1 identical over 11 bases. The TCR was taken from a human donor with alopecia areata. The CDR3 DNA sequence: TGTGCTAGTGGCTCCGGGACAGGGGGGAAACAAGAGACCCAGTACTTC. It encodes CASGSGTGGKQETQYF.